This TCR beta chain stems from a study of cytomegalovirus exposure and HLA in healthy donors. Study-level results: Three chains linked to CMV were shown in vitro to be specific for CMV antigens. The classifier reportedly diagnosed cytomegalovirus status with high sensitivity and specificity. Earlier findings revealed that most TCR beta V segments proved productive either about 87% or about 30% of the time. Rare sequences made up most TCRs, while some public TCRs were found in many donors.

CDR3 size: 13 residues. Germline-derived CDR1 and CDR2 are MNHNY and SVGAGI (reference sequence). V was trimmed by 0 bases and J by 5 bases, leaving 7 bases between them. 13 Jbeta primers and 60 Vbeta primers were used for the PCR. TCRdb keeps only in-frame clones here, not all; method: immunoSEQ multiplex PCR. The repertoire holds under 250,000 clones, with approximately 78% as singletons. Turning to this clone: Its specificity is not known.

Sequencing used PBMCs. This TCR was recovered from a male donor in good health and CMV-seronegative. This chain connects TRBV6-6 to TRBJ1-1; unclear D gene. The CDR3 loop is CASSYSEWTEAFF. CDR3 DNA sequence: TGTGCCAGCAGTTACTCAGAGTGGACTGAAGCTTTCTTT.